The subject of this entry is one TCR beta chain. Antigen specificity is unknown. The sample originates from a study of cytomegalovirus exposure and HLA in healthy donors. The assay was immunoSEQ multiplex PCR, and TCRdb's table has in-frame clones only and misses some. This sample has 89,000 or so clones, with under 95% found just once. Overall study findings and caveats: A subsequent analysis found that TCR clusters from the first cohort also tended to co-occur in the 120 or so validation repertoires, with approximately 94% of cluster scores above 0. Published work reported that the classifier diagnosed cytomegalovirus status with high specificity and sensitivity. Under in vitro conditions, a few CMV-associated chains were confirmed as specific for CMV antigens.

Sequenced sample: PBMCs. This TCR came from a young woman in good health and CMV-seropositive.

CDR3 amino acids: CASSNTQVTSGSFHEQYF. The CDR3 DNA reads TGTGCCAGCAGCAACACACAGGTGACTAGCGGGAGTTTCCACGAGCAGTACTTC. The chain employs TRBV7-8 and TRBJ2-7, with TRBD2 identical over 12 bases. Germline V gene data show CDR1 as SGHVS and CDR2 as FQNEAQ. Trimming at V came to 5 bases and at J to 5 bases, leaving 16 bases not matched to a gene. There are 18 residues in the CDR3.